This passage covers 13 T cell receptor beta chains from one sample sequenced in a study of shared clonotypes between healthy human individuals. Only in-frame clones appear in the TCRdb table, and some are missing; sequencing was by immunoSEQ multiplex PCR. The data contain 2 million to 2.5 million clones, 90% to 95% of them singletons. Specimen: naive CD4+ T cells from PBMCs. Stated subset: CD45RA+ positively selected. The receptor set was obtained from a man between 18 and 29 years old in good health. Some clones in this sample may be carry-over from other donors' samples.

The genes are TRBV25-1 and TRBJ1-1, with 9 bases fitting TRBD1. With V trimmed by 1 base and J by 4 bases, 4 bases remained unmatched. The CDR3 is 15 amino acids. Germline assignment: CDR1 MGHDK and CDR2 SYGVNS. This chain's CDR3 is CASSEFTGGGTEAFF. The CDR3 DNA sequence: TGTGCCAGCAGTGAATTCACAGGGGGCGGCACTGAAGCTTTCTTT.

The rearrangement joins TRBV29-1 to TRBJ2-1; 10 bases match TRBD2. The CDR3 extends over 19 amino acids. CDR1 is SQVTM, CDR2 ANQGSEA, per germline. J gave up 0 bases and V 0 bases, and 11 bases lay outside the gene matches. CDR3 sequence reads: CSVEDLVASGSLSYNEQFF. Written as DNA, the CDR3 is TGCAGCGTTGAAGATCTCGTGGCTAGCGGGAGTCTCTCCTACAATGAGCAGTTCTTC.

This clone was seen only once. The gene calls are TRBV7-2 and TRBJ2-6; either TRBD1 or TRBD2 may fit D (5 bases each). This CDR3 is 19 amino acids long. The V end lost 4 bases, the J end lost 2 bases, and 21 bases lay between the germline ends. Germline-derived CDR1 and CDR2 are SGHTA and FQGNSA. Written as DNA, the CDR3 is TGTGCCAGCAGCTCTCCCCTACGGGACCGAAGGGCTGGGGCCAACGTCCTGACTTTC. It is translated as CASSSPLRDRRAGANVLTF.

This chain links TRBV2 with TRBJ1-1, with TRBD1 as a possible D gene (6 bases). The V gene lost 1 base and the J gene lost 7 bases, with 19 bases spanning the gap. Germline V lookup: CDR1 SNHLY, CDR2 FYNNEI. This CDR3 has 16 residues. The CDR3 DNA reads TGTGCCAGCAGTGAAGGGGGACACCGGAGGTTTGATGAAGCTTTCTTT. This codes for CASSEGGHRRFDEAFF. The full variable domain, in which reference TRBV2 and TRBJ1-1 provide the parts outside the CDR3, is EPEVTQTPSHQVTQMGQEVILRCVPISNHLYFYWYRQILGQKVEFLVSFYNNEISEKSEIFDDQFSVERPDGSNFTLKIRSTKLEDSAMYFCASSEGGHRRFDEAFFGQGTRLTVV.

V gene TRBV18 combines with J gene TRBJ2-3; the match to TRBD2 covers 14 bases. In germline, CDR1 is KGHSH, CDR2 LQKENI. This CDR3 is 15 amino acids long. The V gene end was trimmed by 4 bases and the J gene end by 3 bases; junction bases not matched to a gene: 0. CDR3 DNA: TGTGCCAGCTCACGACTAGCGGGAGGGACAGATACGCAGTATTTT. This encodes CASSRLAGGTDTQYF.

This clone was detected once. The CDR3 DNA reads as TGCAGCGTTGCGTTCTACAATGAGCAGTTCTTC. Encoded protein: CSVAFYNEQFF. The chain employs TRBV29-1 and TRBJ2-1; D is uncertain. V was trimmed by 4 bases and J by 3 bases, leaving 4 bases between them. The V gene's germline CDR1 is SQVTM and CDR2 ANQGSEA. The CDR3 sequence is 11 residues long.

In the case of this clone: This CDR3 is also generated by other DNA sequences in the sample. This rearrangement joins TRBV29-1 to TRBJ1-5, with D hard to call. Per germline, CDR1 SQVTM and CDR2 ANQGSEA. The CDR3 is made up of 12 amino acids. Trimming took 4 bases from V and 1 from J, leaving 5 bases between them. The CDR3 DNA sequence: TGCAGCGTTGGAGGGAGCAATCAGCCCCAGCATTTT. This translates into CSVGGSNQPQHF.

The CDR3 sequence: CASSLSGTSRTGELFF. Written as DNA, the CDR3 is TGTGCCAGCAGCCTGAGCGGGACTAGCCGGACCGGGGAGCTGTTTTTT. The chain links TRBV11-3 to TRBJ2-2; 9 bases fit TRBD2. Germline CDR1 reads SGHNT; CDR2 reads YENEEA. Trimming took 5 bases from V and 5 from J; bases not matched to a gene: 9. The CDR3 is 16 amino acids.

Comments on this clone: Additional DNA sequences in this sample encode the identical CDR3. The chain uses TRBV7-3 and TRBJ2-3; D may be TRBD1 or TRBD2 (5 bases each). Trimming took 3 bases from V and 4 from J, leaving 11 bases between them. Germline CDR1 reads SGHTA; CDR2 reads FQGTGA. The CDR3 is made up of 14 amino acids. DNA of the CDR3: TGTGCCAGCAGCTTGGACCGAGGGGCAGATACGCAGTATTTT. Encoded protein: CASSLDRGADTQYF. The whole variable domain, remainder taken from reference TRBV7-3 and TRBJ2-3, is GAGVSQTPSNKVTEKGKYVELRCDPISGHTALYWYRQSLGQGPEFLIYFQGTGAADDSGLPNDRFFAVRPEGSVSTLKIQRTERGDSAVYLCASSLDRGADTQYFGPGTRLTVL.

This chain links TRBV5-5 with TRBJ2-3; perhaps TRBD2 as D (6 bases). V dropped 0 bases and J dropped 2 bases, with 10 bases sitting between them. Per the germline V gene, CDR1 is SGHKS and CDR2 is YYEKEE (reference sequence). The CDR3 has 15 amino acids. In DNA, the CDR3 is TGTGCCAGCAGCTTGGCGTGGGACTTCACAGATACGCAGTATTTT. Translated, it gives CASSLAWDFTDTQYF.

CDR3 in amino acids: CAWSTGRAADTQYF. CDR3 DNA sequence: TGTGCCTGGAGTACCGGGAGGGCCGCAGATACGCAGTATTTT. The chain is built from TRBV30 and TRBJ2-3; 8 bases map to TRBD2. Germline V gene lookup returns CDR1 GTSNPN and CDR2 SVGIG (reference sequence). The length of the CDR3 is 14 residues. J gave up 4 bases and V 2 bases, and 5 bases lay outside the gene matches.

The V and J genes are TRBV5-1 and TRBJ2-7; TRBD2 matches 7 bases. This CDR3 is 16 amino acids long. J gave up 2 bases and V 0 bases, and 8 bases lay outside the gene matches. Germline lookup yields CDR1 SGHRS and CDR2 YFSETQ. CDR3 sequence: CASSLASQAGAYEQYF. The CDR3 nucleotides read TGCGCCAGCAGCTTGGCGTCCCAGGCGGGAGCCTACGAGCAGTACTTC.

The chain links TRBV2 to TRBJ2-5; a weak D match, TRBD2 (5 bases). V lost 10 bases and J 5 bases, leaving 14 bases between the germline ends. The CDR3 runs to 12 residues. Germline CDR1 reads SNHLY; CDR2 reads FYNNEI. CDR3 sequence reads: CATSGMGETQYF. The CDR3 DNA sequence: TGTGCCACCTCCGGGATGGGTGAGACCCAGTACTTC.